The present entry profiles one T cell receptor beta chain with its context. Its matching antigen is unknown. Germline CDR1 and CDR2: MNHEY and SMNVEV (reference sequence). V lost 3 bases and J 3 bases, leaving 12 bases between the germline ends. This CDR3 comprises 14 residues. Study results and caveats: The larger-cohort validation was restricted to a single TCR beta V-J rearrangement rather than whole repertoires.

Full-length variable regions came from constant-region reverse primers plus semi-nested Nested Universal Primer A PCR. MiXCR, run by TCRdb on the 5' RACE reads, gives a single entry per CDR3 protein. Here the sample spans about 46,000 distinct CDR3 sequences, around a quarter being singletons. Sequences were obtained from naive CD4+ T cells sorted from blood. Subset denoted: naive CD4+ T cells, CD4+CD45RA+CD25-. This clonotype was obtained from a female donor with breast cancer. The chain combines TRBV27 with TRBJ2-7; D perhaps matches TRBD1 (6 bases). The CDR3 sequence is CASSFQQGVYEQYF. In DNA, the CDR3 is TGTGCCAGCAGTTTTCAACAGGGAGTCTACGAGCAGTACTTC.